One sample yielded the 12 T cell receptor beta chains listed below, sequenced in a study of tumor-infiltrating lymphocytes in oesophageal squamous cell carcinoma. One entry per CDR3 protein, called by TCRdb with MiXCR from the PCR reads. This sample carries approximately 9,400 distinct CDR3 sequences, 55% to 75% of them seen once, and the ten largest clones take roughly a quarter. The sequenced sample was esophageal tumor tissue. Source of these receptors: a female donor with esophageal squamous cell carcinoma.

This clonotype was counted only a few times. This rearrangement joins TRBV11-2 to TRBJ2-5; D might be TRBD2 (5 bases). Germline loops: CDR1 SGHAT, CDR2 FQNNGV. The CDR3 has 14 amino acids. The V gene lost 5 bases and the J gene lost 2 bases, with 12 bases spanning the gap. The chain's CDR3 is CASSPTTNQETQYF. The CDR3 coding sequence is TGTGCCAGCAGCCCGACTACTAATCAAGAGACCCAGTACTTC.

This clonotype is large by share. This sequence joins TRBV7-9 and TRBJ2-2; the D gene is possibly TRBD2 (5 bases). Trimming pared 5 bases from V and 3 bases from J, leaving 10 bases between. This CDR3 comprises 14 residues. Germline CDR1 SEHNR, CDR2 FQNEAQ (reference sequence). The CDR3 coding sequence is TGTGCCAGCAGCCTTACTAGAGACACCGGGGAGCTGTTTTTT. This codes for CASSLTRDTGELFF.

As to this clonotype: The junction differs from germline at one of its ends, possibly a read error. The chain is built from TRBV7-8 and TRBJ2-3; D unclear. Looked up from germline, CDR1 is SGHVS and CDR2 is FQNEAQ. The CDR3 is made up of 16 amino acids. The CDR3 bases are TGTGCCAGCATAAGCCAACCTGTTCCTTCCCACACCGTCTGGGCCTTC. Translation: CASISQPVPSHTVWAF. The variable domain in full, completed from reference TRBV7-8 and TRBJ2-3, reads GAGVSQSPRYKVAKRGQDVALRCDPISGHVSLFWYQQALGQGPEFLTYFQNEAQLDKSGLPSDRFFAERPEGSVSTLKIQRTQQEDSAVYLCASISQPVPSHTVWAFGPGTRLTVL.

The chain joins TRBV6-1 to TRBJ2-6; D ambiguous. The CDR3 runs to 15 residues. V was shortened by 1 base and J by 0 bases, with 4 bases between the two germline ends. From germline, CDR1 is MNHNS and CDR2 SASEGT. This CDR3 is CASSEDNSGANVLTF. DNA for the CDR3: TGTGCCAGCAGTGAAGACAACTCTGGGGCCAACGTCCTGACTTTC.

This clonotype was recorded a few times. The chain recombines TRBV7-2 with TRBJ2-3; tentatively, D is TRBD1 or TRBD2 (5 bases each). TRBJ2-7 explains the end of the DNA better; the J call may be wrong. The CDR3 runs 14 residues. Germline V gene data show CDR1 as SGHTA and CDR2 as FQGNSA. DNA of the CDR3: TGTGCCAGCAGCTTACTAGCCTCTGAGGGGGAGCAGTACTTC. Protein product: CASSLLASEGEQYF.

V usage is TRBV6-6 and J usage is TRBJ2-7; D is uncertain. The CDR3 has 14 residues. Trimming shortened V by 7 bases and J by 0 bases, and 13 bases separated the two germline ends. CDR1 is MNHNY and CDR2 is SVGAGI in the germline V gene (reference sequence). The CDR3 bases are TGTGCCAGCAACACGGAATCAAGCTCCTACGAGCAGTACTTC. This codes for CASNTESSSYEQYF.

The CDR3 nucleotides read TGTGCCAGCAGCTTAGGACAGGGGTTGGCCAAAAACATTCAGTACTTC. Encoded protein: CASSLGQGLAKNIQYF. The chain couples TRBV7-6 to TRBJ2-4; 8 bases are a match to TRBD1. Germline assignment: CDR1 SGHVS and CDR2 FNYEAQ. V was clipped by 1 base and J by 1 base; unmatched bases: 3. The CDR3 has 16 amino acids.

Regarding this clonotype: A much larger clone differs by one base, so this may be a read error. This rearrangement joins TRBV12-3 or TRBV12-4 to TRBJ2-1; D is ambiguous. The CDR3 is 15 amino acids. V was pared by 6 bases and J by 10 bases, with 22 bases between. CDR3 amino acids: CASSKGQLHSYEQFF. The CDR3 DNA sequence: TGTGCCAGCAGCAAAGGGCAGCTACACTCATACGAGCAGTTCTTC.

On this clonotype: The CDR3 carries no conserved terminal phenylalanine or tryptophan, so it likely arises from a read error. The limits of the CDR3 on the DNA are not certain, so only TCRdb's listed CDR3 is given. The CDR3 region is CAISDPGKNTEAFFGQ. This sequence joins TRBV10-3 and TRBJ2-3; TRBD1, as called in the table, went unchecked against the DNA. Germline V gene lookup returns CDR1 ENHRY and CDR2 SYGVKD. The CDR3 comprises 16 residues, both ends counted.

The V gene is TRBV5-3, the J gene TRBJ2-3; D is perhaps TRBD1 or TRBD2 (5 bases each). TRBV5-3 falls under the ORF class, with uncertain function. There are 14 residues in the CDR3. The germline V and J ends were trimmed by 8 bases and 6 bases, with 19 bases remaining between them. The DNA for the CDR3 is TGTGCCAGCAGCCAGGGACGTCCGAGGGATACGCAGTATTTT. Residues: CASSQGRPRDTQYF.

The count of this clonotype is one. The CDR3 loop is CASRRGQGAGEETQYF. CDR3 nucleotide sequence: TGTGCCAGCAGAAGGGGACAGGGGGCTGGGGAAGAGACCCAGTACTTC. The chain links TRBV6-6 to TRBJ2-6, with 12 bases lining up with TRBD1. The J call is in doubt because the DNA end fits TRBJ2-5 better. CDR1 and CDR2 from the germline V gene are MNHNY and SVGAGI (reference sequence). CDR3 length equals 16 residues.

The chain combines TRBV7-3 with TRBJ2-1; D is perhaps TRBD1 (6 bases). Trimming pared 4 bases from V and 0 bases from J, leaving 16 bases between. The CDR3 runs to 17 residues. Germline V CDR1 and CDR2: SGHTA, FQGTGA. For the CDR3, the DNA is TGTGCCAGCAGCTCAAGGGGGAATCTAGGCTCCTACAATGAGCAGTTCTTC. Translated, it gives CASSSRGNLGSYNEQFF.